These T cell receptor beta chains were read from a single sample in a study of radiotherapy plus CTLA-4 blockade in lung cancer. Sequenced by immunoSEQ multiplex PCR; TCRdb stores in-frame clones only, minus some. The data contain around 80,000 clones, 60% to 85% of them singletons. Here the sequenced sample was peripheral blood, taken from a patient treated with radiotherapy plus ipilimumab. These TCRs come from a human donor with non-small cell lung cancer whose response to radiotherapy plus ipilimumab could not be evaluated. Some clones in this sample may be carry-over from other donors' samples. CDR3s include the opening cysteine and the closing phenylalanine or tryptophan. D genes are given only for firm matches. For some rows the clone size is stated as once, few or many, or as a class when expanded; others skip it.

DNA	CDR3	size	V	J	D
TGTGCCAGCAGTGCGGACAGGGGGCATGGAGAGCAGTACTTC	CASSADRGHGEQYF	NA	TRBV27	TRBJ2-7	TRBD1
TGTGCCAGCAATGGACAGGCAGGAACAGATACGCAGTATTTT	CASNGQAGTDTQYF	NA	TRBV27	TRBJ2-3	TRBD1
TGTGCCAGCAGCCGGACAGGGTGGGCTAATGAAAAACTGTTTTTT	CASSRTGWANEKLFF	NA	TRBV2	TRBJ1-4	TRBD1
TGTGCCAGCTCACCATTTTCCGAGGTTTCTCACTATGGCTACACCTTC	CASSPFSEVSHYGYTF	NA	TRBV18	TRBJ1-2	NA
TGCAGCGTTGAAGGGGACAGGAACACTGAAGCTTTCTTT	CSVEGDRNTEAFF	few	TRBV29-1	TRBJ1-1	TRBD1
TGTGCCAGCAGTTTTTATAGAGTAGGGGCCGGGGAGCTGTTTTTT	CASSFYRVGAGELFF	NA	TRBV28	TRBJ2-2	NA
TGTGCCAGCTCACCGACAGGGTTTGACACTGAAGCTTTCTTT	CASSPTGFDTEAFF	once	TRBV18	TRBJ1-1	TRBD1
TGCGCCAGCAGCCTTCCGGTTACAACTAATGAAAAACTGTTTTTT	CASSLPVTTNEKLFF	NA	TRBV4-1	TRBJ1-4	NA
TGCGCCAGCAGCTTGGGACCGGGACAGGACCTCTACGAGCAGTACTTC	CASSLGPGQDLYEQYF	NA	TRBV5-1	TRBJ2-7	TRBD1
TGTGCCAGCAGCCTCAGGGAAAGCTACACCTTC	CASSLRESYTF	NA	TRBV7-8	TRBJ1-2	NA
TGCGCCAGCAGTCAATTGAACCGGGACAGGGGGACGAACGAGCAGTACTTC	CASSQLNRDRGTNEQYF	once	TRBV23-1	TRBJ2-7	TRBD1
TGTGCCAGCCCAGGGGCACGCCAGCAGTTCTTC	CASPGARQQFF	NA	TRBV2	TRBJ2-1	NA
TGTGCCAGCAGCCCTAGCGGGGGGTATCAAGAGACCCAGTACTTC	CASSPSGGYQETQYF	NA	TRBV11-2	TRBJ2-5	TRBD2
TGCAGCGCCGTGGGACAGATGAACACTGAAGCTTTCTTT	CSAVGQMNTEAFF	NA	TRBV29-1	TRBJ1-1	TRBD1
TGTGCCAGCAGTCCCCGACAGAGTAATGAAAAACTGTTTTTT	CASSPRQSNEKLFF	NA	TRBV27	TRBJ1-4	NA
TGTGCCAGCTCACCAGCAGGGCAGAACACTGAAGCTTTCTTT	CASSPAGQNTEAFF	NA	TRBV18	TRBJ1-1	NA
TGTGCCAGCAGTGTCGACAGGGGGAGCTACGAGCAGTACTTC	CASSVDRGSYEQYF	NA	TRBV25-1	TRBJ2-7	TRBD1
TGTGCCAGCGTGGCAGGGGGCAAACAGCCCCAGCATTTT	CASVAGGKQPQHF	NA	TRBV6-1	TRBJ1-5	TRBD1
TGTGCCAGCAGAACTAGCGGGGGGTTCAACGAGCAGTACTTC	CASRTSGGFNEQYF	NA	TRBV5-6	TRBJ2-7	TRBD2
TGTGCCAGCAGGGGCCCGGGGATGAACACTGAAGCTTTCTTT	CASRGPGMNTEAFF	once	TRBV27	TRBJ1-1	NA
TGTGCCAGCAGTTTAGCGACAGCCGAAGCTTTCTTT	CASSLATAEAFF	NA	TRBV28	TRBJ1-1	NA
TGTGCCAGCTCCCTCAGGGCAGATAGCCTCTACGAGCAGTACTTC	CASSLRADSLYEQYF	NA	TRBV7-2	TRBJ2-7	NA
TGCGCCAGCAGCCAAGAACCCAGGGGGGCAACTAATGAAAAACTGTTTTTT	CASSQEPRGATNEKLFF	NA	TRBV4-3	TRBJ1-4	TRBD1
TGTGCCAGCAGTTACTTTCTGACAGGGACAACTTCACCCCTCCACTTT	CASSYFLTGTTSPLHF	NA	TRBV6-5	TRBJ1-6	TRBD1
TGTGCCAGCAGGGAGCCAAGGGGAACTGAAGCTTTCTTT	CASREPRGTEAFF	once	TRBV6-6	TRBJ1-1	NA
TGTGCCATAACTCCCGGGGACTCCTACGAGCAGTACTTC	CAITPGDSYEQYF	medium-sized	TRBV7-9	TRBJ2-7	NA
TGCGCCAGCAGCTTGGGGGACAGGACAACTAATGAAAAACTGTTTTTT	CASSLGDRTTNEKLFF	NA	TRBV5-1	TRBJ1-4	TRBD1
TGTGCCAGCTCATGGACTAGCGGGGGGGCCGGAGATACGCAGTATTTT	CASSWTSGGAGDTQYF	NA	TRBV18	TRBJ2-3	TRBD2
TGTGCCAGCAGCCTTGGGACAGGGGAAGCTTTCTTT	CASSLGTGEAFF	NA	TRBV5-6	TRBJ1-1	TRBD1
TGTGCCAGCTCACCACCGCGGTCCGGTAATTCACCCCTCCACTTT	CASSPPRSGNSPLHF	NA	TRBV18	TRBJ1-6	NA
TGTGCCAGCAGAAAGGGGAGACAGGGGGACAATGAGCAGTTCTTC	CASRKGRQGDNEQFF	NA	TRBV6-5	TRBJ2-1	TRBD1
TGCAGCGTTGAGGGCCCCTTAAACACCATATATTTT	CSVEGPLNTIYF	NA	TRBV29-1	TRBJ1-3	NA
TGTGCCAGCAGGCGCACCGGGACAGGGGCCAAAGAGACCCAGTACTTC	CASRRTGTGAKETQYF	few	TRBV7-9	TRBJ2-5	TRBD1
TGTGCCAGCTCACAGGACTCTGGGGCCAACGTCCTGACTTTC	CASSQDSGANVLTF	NA	TRBV6-1	TRBJ2-6	NA
TGTGCCAGCAGTGGGTACGGGATCTACGAGCAGTACTTC	CASSGYGIYEQYF	NA	TRBV2	TRBJ2-7	NA